A selection of T cell receptor beta chains follows, all from one sample in a study of cytomegalovirus exposure and HLA in healthy donors. The table came from immunoSEQ multiplex PCR; TCRdb's copy has only in-frame clones and leaves some out. Of approximately 160,000 clones listed, around nine tenths are singletons. The sequenced sample was PBMCs. These receptors all stem from a woman under 30 in good health and CMV-seropositive. Both conserved end residues are trimmed from each CDR3.

j_gene | v_gene | CDR3aa
TRBJ2-7 | TRBV19 | ASSMVYGNSYEQY
TRBJ1-1 | TRBV2 | ASGGVLNTEAF
TRBJ1-2 | TRBV9 | ASSVALDRGRGYT
TRBJ2-1 | TRBV7-2 | ASSRRTGSYNEQF
TRBJ2-7 | TRBV4-1 | ASSPGTGRFYEQY
TRBJ2-2 | TRBV6-5 | ASSYFRGMGGELF
TRBJ1-1 | TRBV18 | ASFMNTEAF
TRBJ2-5 | TRBV7-9 | ASSFQDRGTQETQY
TRBJ2-5 | TRBV7-2 | ASSLERGETQY
TRBJ1-1 | TRBV2 | ASRVGGNTEAF
TRBJ2-2 | TRBV11-2 | ASSLRRGQGNQSGELF
TRBJ2-7 | TRBV7-9 | ASSPPGQGTYEQY
TRBJ1-1 | TRBV2 | ASRNTGQGVEAF
TRBJ2-7 | TRBV5-1 | ASRPTGVDEQY
TRBJ1-2 | TRBV30 | AWSLIVGYT
TRBJ2-7 | TRBV4-2 | ASSQAAYEQY
TRBJ1-1 | TRBV12-2 | ASRLGDREAF
TRBJ1-2 | TRBV21-1 | ASSKEGVGYT
TRBJ2-5 | TRBV11-1 | ASSFLTATQETQY
TRBJ2-1 | TRBV6-4 | ASSDSGEGYNEQF
TRBJ1-4 | TRBV5-1 | ASSSGQPNEKLF
TRBJ2-7 | TRBV5-1 | ASREGGYEQY
TRBJ1-1 | TRBV11-1 | ASTMTGGTEAF
TRBJ2-1 | TRBV2 | ASTGLAGGYNEQF
TRBJ1-2 | TRBV9 | ASSVFQSYNYGYT
TRBJ2-3 | TRBV9 | ASSVDPWREGTDTQY
TRBJ2-2 | TRBV15 | ATRSEGANTGELF
TRBJ1-5 | TRBV6-6 | ASSQQGSNQPQH
TRBJ1-1 | TRBV2 | ASRRDILNTEAF
TRBJ1-1 | TRBV7-9 | ASSRQGYTEAF
TRBJ1-1 | TRBV29-1 | SVRQTEAF
TRBJ1-4 | TRBV9 | ASSRRQTDEKLF
TRBJ2-3 | TRBV7-3 | ASSLTRLGQGLTDTQY
TRBJ2-5 | TRBV19 | ASSISSVQETQY
TRBJ1-2 | TRBV27 | ASSPISYYSYGYT
TRBJ2-7 | TRBV29-1 | SVEFFRASGRDSYEQY
TRBJ1-5 | TRBV6-6 | ASLDRVNQPQH
TRBJ2-3 | TRBV30 | AWSVRLVDSPTDTQY
TRBJ1-4 | TRBV28 | ASNYYWEGAGTATNEKLF
TRBJ2-1 | TRBV9 | ASSVAAGGRGDEQF
TRBJ2-1 | TRBV7-3 | ASSLGTGNEQF
TRBJ2-5 | TRBV5-1 | ASSVTGTSGSSQETQY
TRBJ2-2 | TRBV5-1 | ASSLNLVRGPGELF
TRBJ2-3 | TRBV27 | ASGDSDGTDTQY
TRBJ1-2 | TRBV6-1 | ASQTLQAIQSGYT
TRBJ2-7 | TRBV6-5 | ASSYEATTYEQY
TRBJ2-1 | TRBV27 | ASSFGREYNEQF
TRBJ2-1 | TRBV4-1 | ASSPIGTGYNNEQF
TRBJ2-5 | TRBV2 | ASNQAGETQY
TRBJ2-7 | TRBV30 | AWSDRLRNEQY